Listed below are T cell receptor beta chains from one sample, sequenced in a study of siplizumab effects on memory and regulatory T cells. Using immunoSEQ multiplex PCR, the repertoire was profiled, and TCRdb retains in-frame clones only, with some absent. The table records around 77,000 clones, under 95% of them present only once. Source material: CD8+ T cells sorted from blood. Receptors originate from a human donor in good health. The CDR3 runs from the conserved cysteine through the conserved F or W. D genes are given only for firm matches. Only part of the rows carry a size: once, few, many, or a class if the clone is expanded.

clone size | D gene | J gene | V gene | CDR3 length | CDR3 DNA | CDR3 protein
. | . | TRBJ2-5 | TRBV1 | 12 | TGCACCAGCAGCCTCGCTGGGGAGACCCAGTACTTC | CTSSLAGETQYF
once | . | TRBJ2-3 | TRBV7-2 | 14 | TGTGCCAGCAGCGCAAACAGGCGCTTGGATACGCAGTATTTT | CASSANRRLDTQYF
once | . | TRBJ2-2 | TRBV12-5 | 14 | TGTGCTAGTGGTTACGATAAACAGACCGGGGAGCTGTTTTTT | CASGYDKQTGELFF
. | . | TRBJ2-1 | TRBV6-1 | 16 | TGTGCCAGCAGTGAATTGGATGGGACTGAGAGGGGTGAGCAGTTCTTC | CASSELDGTERGEQFF
. | . | TRBJ1-6 | TRBV6-5 | 15 | TGTGCCAGCAGGGCCCCGGGATCCCTTAATTCACCCCTCCACTTT | CASRAPGSLNSPLHF
. | . | TRBJ2-3 | TRBV27 | 13 | TGTGCCAGCAGTTTATTTAGCACAGATACGCAGTATTTT | CASSLFSTDTQYF
. | TRBD2 | TRBJ2-1 | TRBV29-1 | 18 | TGCAGCGTTGACTGGCCTGAATCGGGCGGGAGCTCTTGCAATGAGCAGTTCTTC | CSVDWPESGGSSCNEQFF
once | . | TRBJ1-2 | TRBV7-3 | 13 | TGTGCCAGCAGCCACGGGAGGGGGGATGGCTACACCTTC | CASSHGRGDGYTF
. | TRBD2 | TRBJ2-1 | TRBV6-5 | 16 | TGTGCCAGCAGTTACGTACGCAGGACTAGTCTAAATGAGCAGTTCTTC | CASSYVRRTSLNEQFF
. | TRBD1 | TRBJ1-2 | TRBV5-1 | 15 | TGCGCCAGCAGCTTGGCCGGGGGACAGGGGGATGGCTACACCTTC | CASSLAGGQGDGYTF
. | . | TRBJ2-1 | TRBV6-5 | 13 | TGTGCCAGCAGTGCTCGCGAGCAGCGTGAGCAGTTCTTC | CASSAREQREQFF
medium-sized | . | TRBJ2-7 | TRBV7-3 | 16 | TGTGCCAGCAGCCTCTCACCCGGTGGAGGAGGGCACGAGCAGTACTTC | CASSLSPGGGGHEQYF
. | TRBD2 | TRBJ2-1 | TRBV4-2 | 15 | TGTGCCAGCAGCCCCCTAGCGGGTCCGCCTAATGAGCAGTTCTTC | CASSPLAGPPNEQFF
. | TRBD1 | TRBJ1-1 | TRBV7-9 | 14 | TGTGCCAGCAGCCAAACAGGGGGCGACACTGAAGCTTTCTTT | CASSQTGGDTEAFF
. | . | TRBJ2-7 | TRBV11-3 | 15 | TGTGCCAGCAGCTTAGTAGCAGCGGAAGGGGTGAAGCAGTACTTC | CASSLVAAEGVKQYF
. | . | TRBJ1-3 | TRBV19 | 16 | TGTGCCAGTAGTGGGGGAGGACGGACCTCTGGAAACACCATATATTTT | CASSGGGRTSGNTIYF
once | . | TRBJ2-7 | TRBV7-9 | 11 | TGTGCCAGCAGCTCCACAGAGGAGCAGTACTTC | CASSSTEEQYF
. | TRBD1 | TRBJ2-6 | TRBV18 | 16 | TGTGCCAGCTCATCGACAGGGCGCTCTGGGGCCAACGTCCTGACTTTC | CASSSTGRSGANVLTF
. | . | TRBJ2-3 | TRBV2 | 15 | TGTGCCAGCAGTGAATGGCGGACTAGCACAGATACGCAGTATTTT | CASSEWRTSTDTQYF
once | TRBD1 | TRBJ2-7 | TRBV7-6 | 14 | TGTGCCAGCAGCTTAGGGACAGGCCGGAGCGAGCAGTACTTC | CASSLGTGRSEQYF
few | TRBD1 | TRBJ1-3 | TRBV7-9 | 14 | TGTGCCAGCAGCGCGGGGACAGATGGAAACACCATATATTTT | CASSAGTDGNTIYF
. | . | TRBJ1-1 | TRBV27 | 18 | TGTGCCAGCAGTTTATCGCGGGGGGCGATCTATCTGGGTACTGAAGCTTTCTTT | CASSLSRGAIYLGTEAFF
. | . | TRBJ1-5 | TRBV14 | 14 | TGTGCCAGCAGCCAAGGGGGGATTGATCAGCCCCAGCATTTT | CASSQGGIDQPQHF
. | . | TRBJ1-5 | TRBV12-2 | 15 | TGTGCAAGTCGCTTCCGGGACCCTAGTAATCAGCCCCAGCATTTT | CASRFRDPSNQPQHF
. | . | TRBJ2-3 | TRBV4-1 | 15 | TGCGCCAGCAGCCGAGTCCATGATTTAACAGATACGCAGTATTTT | CASSRVHDLTDTQYF
. | . | TRBJ2-7 | TRBV5-1 | 15 | TGCGCCAGCAGCTTGGAAAGCCCCCTGGGGTACGAGCAGTACTTC | CASSLESPLGYEQYF
. | . | TRBJ2-2 | TRBV4-1 | 14 | TGCGCCAGCAGCCAAGGACTAAACACCGGGGAGCTGTTTTTT | CASSQGLNTGELFF
. | . | TRBJ2-5 | TRBV5-4 | 14 | TGTGCCAGCAGCTTGTGGCACGAGGGAGAGACCCAGTACTTC | CASSLWHEGETQYF
. | . | TRBJ2-1 | TRBV6-1 | 15 | TGTGCCAGCAGTGAAACTAGGAGCTCCTACAATGAGCAGTTCTTC | CASSETRSSYNEQFF
. | . | TRBJ1-2 | TRBV2 | 13 | TGTGCCAGCAGTCTAAAAGTCCTCTATGGCTACACCTTC | CASSLKVLYGYTF
. | . | TRBJ2-1 | TRBV25-1 | 13 | TGTGCCAGCAGTGACCCCCTTGGGGACAAGCAGTTCTTC | CASSDPLGDKQFF
. | . | TRBJ1-3 | TRBV27 | 14 | TGTGCCAGCAGTTTCCGGCCTCTCGGAAACACCATATATTTT | CASSFRPLGNTIYF
few | TRBD2 | TRBJ2-5 | TRBV4-1 | 15 | TGCGCCAGCAGCCAACTAACTAGCGGCCAAGAGACCCAGTACTTC | CASSQLTSGQETQYF
. | TRBD1 | TRBJ1-2 | TRBV5-5 | 15 | TGTGCCAGCAGCTTGGACAGGGGACTAAACTATGGCTACACCTTC | CASSLDRGLNYGYTF
. | . | TRBJ1-5 | TRBV19 | 13 | TGTGCCAGTAGGGACCTGGCCTATCAGCCCCAGCATTTT | CASRDLAYQPQHF
once | TRBD1 | TRBJ1-4 | TRBV5-1 | 16 | TGCGCCAGCAGCTTGGTGGGACAGGCCGTTAATGAAAAACTGTTTTTT | CASSLVGQAVNEKLFF
. | . | TRBJ2-3 | TRBV30 | 12 | TGTGCCTGGAGTGGTGTGGCAGATACGCAGTATTTT | CAWSGVADTQYF
. | . | TRBJ1-3 | TRBV7-9 | 13 | TGTGCCAGCTTTATGTTCTCTGGAAACACCATATATTTT | CASFMFSGNTIYF
. | . | TRBJ2-2 | TRBV2 | 15 | TGTGCCAGCAGAGGTCTTAGGGCCGGGACCGGGGAGCTGTTTTTT | CASRGLRAGTGELFF
. | . | TRBJ2-5 | TRBV29-1 | 14 | TGCAGCGTTGTTGGGTACTCCTCTGGAGAGACCCAGTACTTC | CSVVGYSSGETQYF
. | . | TRBJ1-3 | TRBV29-1 | 15 | TGCAGCGTTGGATCGGCAGCTCACTCTGGAAACACCATATATTTT | CSVGSAAHSGNTIYF
. | TRBD1 | TRBJ2-7 | TRBV10-3 | 13 | TGTGCCATCGTCCGGGACAGGGCCTACGAGCAGTACTTC | CAIVRDRAYEQYF
. | . | TRBJ1-3 | TRBV10-1 | 16 | TGCGCCAGCGCCGGGGAACCGGGCCCCTCTGGAAACACCATATATTTT | CASAGEPGPSGNTIYF
few | TRBD1 | TRBJ1-5 | TRBV15 | 13 | TGTGCCACCAGAGGACAGGGTGATCAGCCCCAGCATTTT | CATRGQGDQPQHF
. | . | TRBJ1-1 | TRBV19 | 14 | TGTGCCAGTAGTTGGGGGGCGCCGGGCACTGAAGCTTTCTTT | CASSWGAPGTEAFF
. | TRBD1 | TRBJ2-5 | TRBV15 | 14 | TGTGCCACCAGCAGTGGACAGGGGAGGGAGACCCAGTACTTC | CATSSGQGRETQYF
once | . | TRBJ2-1 | TRBV19 | 10 | TGTGCCAGTAGTGACAATGAGCAGTTCTTC | CASSDNEQFF
. | . | TRBJ2-7 | TRBV5-6 | 12 | TGTGCCAGCAGCCTCAGCTCCTACGAGCAGTACTTC | CASSLSSYEQYF
. | TRBD1 | TRBJ1-1 | TRBV6-4 | 16 | TGTGCCAGCAGTGGCCCCTCTGGGGCAGGGGGCTCTGAAGCTTTCTTT | CASSGPSGAGGSEAFF
. | TRBD1 | TRBJ1-5 | TRBV4-1 | 14 | TGCGCCAGCAGCCAAGACCAGGGGGTAGGGCCCCAGCATTTT | CASSQDQGVGPQHF